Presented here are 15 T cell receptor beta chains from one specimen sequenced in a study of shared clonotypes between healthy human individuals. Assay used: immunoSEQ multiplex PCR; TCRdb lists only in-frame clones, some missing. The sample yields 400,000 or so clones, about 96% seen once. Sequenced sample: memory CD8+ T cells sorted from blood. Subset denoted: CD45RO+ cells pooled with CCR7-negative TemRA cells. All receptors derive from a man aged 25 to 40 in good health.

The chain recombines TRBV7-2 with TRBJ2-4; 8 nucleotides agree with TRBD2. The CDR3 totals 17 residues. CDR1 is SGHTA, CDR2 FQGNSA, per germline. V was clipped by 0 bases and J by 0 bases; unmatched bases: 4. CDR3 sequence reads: CASSLARGARAKNIQYF. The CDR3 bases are TGTGCCAGCAGCTTAGCGCGGGGGGCCAGAGCCAAAAACATTCAGTACTTC.

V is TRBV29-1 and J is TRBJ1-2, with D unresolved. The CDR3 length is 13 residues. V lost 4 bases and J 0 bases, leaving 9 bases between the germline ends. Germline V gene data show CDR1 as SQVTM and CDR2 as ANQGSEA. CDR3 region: CSVVETANYGYTF. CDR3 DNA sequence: TGCAGCGTTGTTGAAACAGCTAACTATGGCTACACCTTC.

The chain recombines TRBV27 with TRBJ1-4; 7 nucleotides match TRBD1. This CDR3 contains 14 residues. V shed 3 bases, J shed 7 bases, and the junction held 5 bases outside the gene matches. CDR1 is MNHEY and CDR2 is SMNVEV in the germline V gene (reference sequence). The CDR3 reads CASSLTGFTEKLFF. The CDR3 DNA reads TGTGCCAGCAGTTTGACAGGGTTTACTGAAAAACTGTTTTTT.

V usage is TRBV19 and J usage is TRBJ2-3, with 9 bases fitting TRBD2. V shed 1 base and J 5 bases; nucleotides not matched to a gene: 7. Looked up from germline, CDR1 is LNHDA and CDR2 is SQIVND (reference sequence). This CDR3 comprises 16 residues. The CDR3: CASSIVLAGRGDTQYF. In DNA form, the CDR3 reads TGTGCCAGTAGTATAGTGCTAGCGGGAAGAGGAGATACGCAGTATTTT.

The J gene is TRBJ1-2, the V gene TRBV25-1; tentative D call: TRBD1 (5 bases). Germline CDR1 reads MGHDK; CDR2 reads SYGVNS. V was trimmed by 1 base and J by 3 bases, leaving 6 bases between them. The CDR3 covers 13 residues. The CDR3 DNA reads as TGTGCCAGCAGTGAATTGGGACACTATGGCTACACCTTC. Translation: CASSELGHYGYTF.

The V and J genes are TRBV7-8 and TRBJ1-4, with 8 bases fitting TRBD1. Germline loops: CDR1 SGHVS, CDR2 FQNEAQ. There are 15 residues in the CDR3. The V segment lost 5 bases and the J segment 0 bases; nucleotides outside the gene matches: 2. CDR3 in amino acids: CASSGGQATNEKLFF. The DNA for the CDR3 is TGTGCCAGCAGCGGGGGACAGGCAACTAATGAAAAACTGTTTTTT.

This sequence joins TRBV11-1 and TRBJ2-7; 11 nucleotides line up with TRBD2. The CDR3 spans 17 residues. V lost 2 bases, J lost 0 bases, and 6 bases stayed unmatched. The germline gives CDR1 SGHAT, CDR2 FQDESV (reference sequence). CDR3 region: CASSLFTGLAASYEQYF. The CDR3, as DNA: TGTGCCAGCAGCTTATTCACGGGACTAGCGGCCTCCTACGAGCAGTACTTC.

The CDR3 DNA follows: TGTGCCAGCAGCGTAGAAGGGAATGGCTACACCTTC. Its protein is CASSVEGNGYTF. This chain joins TRBV9 and TRBJ1-2, with D unresolved. The CDR3 is 12 amino acids. Germline V gene data show CDR1 as SGDLS and CDR2 as YYNGEE. V lost 0 bases and J lost 6, with 6 bases in between.

The CDR3 spells CASTVSGGEGYTF. The CDR3 nucleotides read TGTGCCAGCACAGTATCAGGGGGTGAGGGCTACACCTTC. This rearrangement joins TRBV5-4 to TRBJ1-2, with 7 bases fitting TRBD1. Germline V gene lookup returns CDR1 SGHNT and CDR2 YYREEE (reference sequence). This CDR3 is 13 amino acids long. Losses at the gene ends were 6 bases for V and 8 bases for J; bases not matched to a gene: 10.

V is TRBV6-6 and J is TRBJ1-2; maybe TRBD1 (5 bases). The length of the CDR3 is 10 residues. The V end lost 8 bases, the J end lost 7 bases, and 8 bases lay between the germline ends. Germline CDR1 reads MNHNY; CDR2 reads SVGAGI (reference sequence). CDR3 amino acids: CASVGGGYTF. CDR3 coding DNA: TGTGCCAGCGTCGGGGGTGGCTACACCTTC.

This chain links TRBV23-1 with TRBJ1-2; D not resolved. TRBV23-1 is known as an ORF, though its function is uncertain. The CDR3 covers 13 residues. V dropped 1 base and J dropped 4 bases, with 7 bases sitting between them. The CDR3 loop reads CASSQCHFYGYTF. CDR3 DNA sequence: TGCGCCAGCAGTCAATGCCACTTCTATGGCTACACCTTC.

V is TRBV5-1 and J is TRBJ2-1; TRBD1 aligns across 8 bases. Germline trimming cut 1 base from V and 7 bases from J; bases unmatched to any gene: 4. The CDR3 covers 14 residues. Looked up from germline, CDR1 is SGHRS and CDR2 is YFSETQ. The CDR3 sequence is CASSLTGDRNEQFF. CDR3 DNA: TGCGCCAGCAGCTTGACTGGGGACAGGAATGAGCAGTTCTTC.

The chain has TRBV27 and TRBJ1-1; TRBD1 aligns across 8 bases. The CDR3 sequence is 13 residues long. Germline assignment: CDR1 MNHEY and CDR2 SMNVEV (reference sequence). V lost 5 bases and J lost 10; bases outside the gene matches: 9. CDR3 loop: CASSPLQGAVAFF. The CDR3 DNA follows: TGTGCCAGCAGTCCACTCCAGGGGGCTGTAGCTTTCTTT.

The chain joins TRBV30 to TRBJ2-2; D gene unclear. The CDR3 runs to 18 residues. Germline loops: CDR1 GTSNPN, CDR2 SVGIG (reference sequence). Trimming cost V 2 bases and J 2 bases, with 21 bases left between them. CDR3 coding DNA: TGTGCCTGGAGTAGGGTGGCGGACCCATACTCTAACACCGGGGAGCTGTTTTTT. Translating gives CAWSRVADPYSNTGELFF.

CDR3: CASRSGQGLAAYEQYF. As DNA, the CDR3 is TGTGCCAGCAGGAGCGGACAGGGACTAGCGGCCTACGAGCAGTACTTC. The V call is TRBV28, the J call TRBJ2-7; 11 bases are a match to TRBD2. In germline, CDR1 is MDHEN, CDR2 SYDVKM. CDR3 size: 16 residues. The V gene end was trimmed by 6 bases and the J gene end by 2 bases; junction bases not matched to a gene: 9.